Presented here are 3 T cell receptor beta chains from one specimen sequenced in a study of blood T cells in healthy people across ages. With a J-beta primer mix and a sample-barcoded 5' primer, a second PCR ran roughly 6 to 11 cycles. One entry per CDR3 protein, called by TCRdb with MiXCR from the 5' RACE reads. The table has 800,000 or so distinct CDR3 sequences, roughly 25% seen once. This sample was also put to use in a study of T cells of mothers and their children.

What was sequenced was blood. The receptor set was obtained from a boy aged 10-17 years in good health.

This clonotype was seen more than once but under ten times. This chain uses TRBV12-3 or TRBV12-4 with TRBJ2-5; TRBD2 matches at 9 bases. The DNA end lines up better with TRBJ2-7; the J call may be wrong. The CDR3 runs to 15 residues. The chain's CDR3 is CASSLSGRMRYEQYF. In nucleotides, the CDR3 is TGTGCCAGCAGTCTTAGCGGGAGAATGCGTTACGAGCAGTACTTC.

The chain carries TRBV21-1 and TRBJ1-5. TRBV21-1 is an annotated pseudogene. CDR3 length: 14 amino acids. CDR3 amino acids: CASRKGRYDQPQHF. In nucleotides, the CDR3 is TGTGCCAGCAGAAAGGGACGTTACGATCAGCCCCAGCATTTT.

A word on this clonotype: An end of the junction differs from the germline gene, which may be a read error. The chain combines TRBV2 with TRBJ1-2, with D possibly TRBD1 on 6 matching bases. The CDR3 is made up of 14 amino acids. The germline V gene has CDR1 SNHLY and CDR2 FYNNEI. CDR3 region: CASTWGASIYGYTF. CDR3 coding DNA: TGTGCGAGCACGTGGGGGGCTTCAATCTATGGCTACACCTTC.